The rows below give T cell receptor beta chains drawn from one sample of a study of cytomegalovirus exposure and HLA in healthy donors. Data came from immunoSEQ multiplex PCR; TCRdb stores just in-frame clones and leaves some out. Seen here are 90,000 to 150,000 clones, around 68% observed once, and the top ten hold 9.5% to 13%. The sample comprised PBMCs. The receptors come from a woman between 50 and 59 years old in good health and CMV-seropositive. Both conserved end residues are part of each CDR3. Fields, in order: CDR3 protein, CDR3 DNA, clone size, J gene, D gene, V gene. D genes are given only for firm matches. Clone size is not always given. Where it is, it says once, few, many or a class for expanded clones.

CDR3 protein: CASSLTHNTEAFF
CDR3 DNA: TGTGCCAGCAGCTTAACCCATAACACTGAAGCTTTCTTT
clone size: -
J gene: TRBJ1-1
D gene: -
V gene: TRBV7-3

CDR3 protein: CASNRGDSQPQHF
CDR3 DNA: TGTGCCAGCAACAGGGGGGATAGTCAGCCCCAGCATTTT
clone size: -
J gene: TRBJ1-5
D gene: -
V gene: TRBV21-1

CDR3 protein: CASSLPGLEGNEQFF
CDR3 DNA: TGCGCCAGCAGCTTGCCCGGACTAGAAGGGAATGAGCAGTTCTTC
clone size: -
J gene: TRBJ2-1
D gene: TRBD2
V gene: TRBV5-1

CDR3 protein: CAISGRGTNEKLFF
CDR3 DNA: TGTGCCATCAGCGGTAGGGGTACTAATGAAAAACTGTTTTTT
clone size: -
J gene: TRBJ1-4
D gene: -
V gene: TRBV10-3

CDR3 protein: CASSPGQGSVATEAFF
CDR3 DNA: TGCGCCAGCAGCCCGGGACAGGGTTCGGTGGCCACTGAAGCTTTCTTT
clone size: -
J gene: TRBJ1-1
D gene: TRBD1
V gene: TRBV5-1

CDR3 protein: CASRPGQVLNTEAFF
CDR3 DNA: TGTGCCAGCAGACCAGGACAGGTCTTGAACACTGAAGCTTTCTTT
clone size: -
J gene: TRBJ1-1
D gene: TRBD1
V gene: TRBV6-5

CDR3 protein: CASSLGSDWHGYTF
CDR3 DNA: TGTGCCAGCAGCTTAGGGTCCGACTGGCATGGCTACACCTTC
clone size: -
J gene: TRBJ1-2
D gene: -
V gene: TRBV7-9

CDR3 protein: CASSHFTGNYYEQYF
CDR3 DNA: TGCGCCAGCAGCCATTTTACAGGGAACTACTACGAGCAGTACTTC
clone size: -
J gene: TRBJ2-7
D gene: -
V gene: TRBV4-3

CDR3 protein: CDNKMTGETQYF
CDR3 DNA: TGTGACAATAAGATGACAGGGGAGACCCAGTACTTC
clone size: -
J gene: TRBJ2-5
D gene: TRBD1
V gene: TRBV19

CDR3 protein: CASSLGAKNSGNTIYF
CDR3 DNA: TGTGCCAGCAGCTTGGGAGCAAAGAACTCTGGAAACACCATATATTTT
clone size: few
J gene: TRBJ1-3
D gene: -
V gene: TRBV5-4

CDR3 protein: CASSQAPTGGNTIYF
CDR3 DNA: TGCGCCAGCAGCCAAGCGCCCACAGGGGGAAACACCATATATTTT
clone size: -
J gene: TRBJ1-3
D gene: -
V gene: TRBV4-1

CDR3 protein: CASSSGGLSGNTIYF
CDR3 DNA: TGTGCCAGTAGTTCAGGGGGACTTTCTGGAAACACCATATATTTT
clone size: once
J gene: TRBJ1-3
D gene: TRBD1
V gene: TRBV19

CDR3 protein: CASSPGLAGGEQFF
CDR3 DNA: TGCGCCAGCAGCCCGGGACTAGCGGGAGGTGAGCAGTTCTTC
clone size: -
J gene: TRBJ2-1
D gene: TRBD2
V gene: TRBV5-1

CDR3 protein: CASSGRLAKSYNEQFF
CDR3 DNA: TGTGCCAGCAGTGGTCGGCTAGCGAAAAGCTACAATGAGCAGTTCTTC
clone size: -
J gene: TRBJ2-1
D gene: -
V gene: TRBV25-1

CDR3 protein: CASSLLASGNTGELFF
CDR3 DNA: TGCGCCAGCAGCTTGTTAGCTAGCGGAAACACCGGGGAGCTGTTTTTT
clone size: -
J gene: TRBJ2-2
D gene: TRBD2
V gene: TRBV5-1

CDR3 protein: CATSMGEPLEEKLFF
CDR3 DNA: TGTGCCACCAGCATGGGAGAGCCGCTAGAGGAAAAACTGTTTTTT
clone size: -
J gene: TRBJ1-4
D gene: -
V gene: TRBV15